The entry below describes one T cell receptor (beta chain). Which antigen it targets is not known. The sample holds no much larger clone one base away, and base qualities are not on file. The immunoSEQ hsTCRB Kit, with multiplexed V- and J-gene primers, was used to amplify TCR-beta CDR3 regions from genomic DNA. Unique DNA barcodes were added in a second PCR, and the samples were pooled together with a negative control and a positive control. Pooled TCR-beta libraries were sequenced on an Illumina MiSeq with a 150-cycle paired-end protocol. In the source study's methods: Raw sequencing data were processed by Adaptive Biotechnologies into a report with normalized, annotated TCR-beta repertoires. T-cell density was computed as TCR-beta templates normalized to usable DNA, which was estimated by amplifying housekeeping genes. Richness was defined as the count of unique rearrangements, and clonality was defined as 1 minus Pielou's evenness. Entries here come from immuneACCESS through TCRdb and include only in-frame sequences with V and J called. Some clones fail to appear in such tables; in the studies checked, an unresolved V gene covers under half of the shortfall, and the cause of the remainder is unknown. V, J and clone size reflect that table, while D and trimming were determined from the DNA. The table for this sample lists approximately 6,600 clones; 65% to 85% of them were counted only once. Together, the top ten hold roughly 9.5% of the sample.

This specimen comes from a study of T cells and copy number aberrations in small-cell lung cancer (dated by TCRdb to about 2021). In terms of the full investigation: Whole-exome sequencing of the same tumor regions was paired with TCR repertoire sequencing so that T cell metrics could be related to mutations and copy number aberrations. Tumor TCR data existed for some 16 patients, while 14 patients had TCR data covering both tumor and normal tissue.

The full study reports these points: The study was limited by a small sample size because surgical resection is uncommon in small-cell lung cancer, and the findings require validation. Tumors had lower T-cell density, richness and clonality than adjacent lung tissue, but the difference in density was not significant. All specimens consisted of formalin-fixed paraffin-embedded tissue, which is known to introduce sequencing artifacts.

As encoded in the germline V gene (reference sequence), CDR1 is SEHNR while CDR2 is FQNEAQ. V is cut back by 1 base and J by 4 bases, with 6 bases in the junction unmatched. From its cysteine to its phenylalanine, the CDR3 spans 15 amino acids. Only CDR3 DNA is held: 45 bases, read in frame from base 1. Patients with limited-stage small-cell lung cancer who underwent surgical resection in Hangzhou, China, between the late 2000s and the early 2020s were included as donors. All donors were treated with upfront surgery without preoperative chemotherapy or radiotherapy, and immunotherapy was not given to any donor before or after surgery. All 19 patients in the sequenced cohort were smokers or heavy second-hand smokers. Adjacent normal lung was collected at least 2 cm from the tumor margin and was confirmed morphologically free of malignant cells by two pathologists. To characterize heterogeneity of the T cell repertoire, the study applied multi-region TCR-beta sequencing to resected limited-stage small-cell lung cancers and to tumor-adjacent lung tissue. Genomic DNA was extracted from FFPE tissue using the AllPrep DNA/RNA FFPE Kit (Qiagen).

The sequencing sample was made of normal tissue next to the tumor. Recombination joined TRBV7-9 with TRBJ2-5, with 7 bases matching TRBD2. The sequence came from a woman in her seventies with small cell lung cancer. Some clones in this sample may be carry-over from other donors' samples. The DNA sequence is TGTGCCAGCAGCTTAGGGACTAGTTTGTCAGAGACCCAGTACTTC. Translated, this is CASSLGTSLSETQYF.